Shown below are 24 T cell receptor beta chains from a single sample sequenced in a study of metastatic and nonmetastatic thyroid tumors. Every patient underwent thyroid surgery untreated. TCRdb re-called clones via MiXCR from the PCR reads. The sample has tens of thousands of clones, over 10% seen once. Sequencing was performed on blood. The receptors derive from a male donor with papillary thyroid cancer or a benign thyroid nodule (not recorded which). Some clones in this sample may be carry-over from other donors' samples.

This chain's CDR3 is CASSHSWMSGNTIYF. CDR3 in DNA: TGTGCCAGCAGCCACTCATGGATGAGTGGAAACACCATATATTTT. The gene calls are TRBV6-5 and TRBJ1-3; D is uncertain. The CDR3 extends over 15 amino acids. The germline gives CDR1 MNHEY, CDR2 SVGAGI. The V and J ends lost 6 bases and 3 bases respectively, with 15 bases between them.

There are many counts of this clone. The CDR3, as DNA: TGTGCCAGCAGTTTCCCCGGGGCGGAGACCCAGTACTTC. Residues: CASSFPGAETQYF. The chain uses TRBV28 and TRBJ2-5; D tentatively fits TRBD1 or TRBD2 (5 bases each). The CDR3 is 13 amino acids. Trimming cost V 3 bases and J 5 bases, with 10 bases left between them. Germline V CDR1 and CDR2: MDHEN, SYDVKM.

This clone has a handful of counts. The chain couples TRBV4-1 to TRBJ2-5; TRBD2 matches at 10 bases. Germline values: CDR1 MGHRA, CDR2 YSYEKL. With 2 bases clipped from V and 4 bases from J, the junction kept 7 bases outside the gene matches. The CDR3 is 16 residues long. The CDR3: CASSQSLAGAPETQYF. CDR3 DNA: TGCGCCAGCAGCCAAAGCCTAGCGGGAGCTCCAGAGACCCAGTACTTC.

This clone was observed many times. This chain uses TRBV6-4 with TRBJ2-1; D gene ambiguous. The CDR3 has 21 amino acids. CDR1 MRHNA and CDR2 SNTAGT come from the germline V gene. V was shortened by 5 bases and J by 5 bases, with 34 bases between the two germline ends. Here the CDR3 reads CASSRLLEFWVEVLADNEQFF. CDR3 nucleotide sequence: TGTGCCAGCAGTCGCCTCCTGGAGTTTTGGGTGGAAGTTTTGGCGGACAATGAGCAGTTCTTC.

This clone was seen ten or more times. The CDR3 loop is CASSRDRGNNYGYTF. For the CDR3, the DNA is TGTGCCAGCTCACGGGACAGGGGGAATAACTATGGCTACACCTTC. The chain is built from TRBV18 and TRBJ1-2; 11 nucleotides match TRBD1. After removal of 4 bases from V and 1 base from J, the junction contained 2 bases not matched to a gene. The CDR3 spans 15 residues. CDR1 is KGHSH and CDR2 is LQKENI in the germline V gene.

This clone was seen only a few times. A much larger clone lies a single base off, so this may be a read error. The rearrangement uses TRBV7-9 and TRBJ2-7; D is perhaps TRBD2 (5 bases). The CDR3 is made up of 11 amino acids. V lost 5 bases to trimming and J lost 6 bases, with 8 bases between them. Looked up from germline, CDR1 is SEHNR and CDR2 is FQNEAQ (reference sequence). CDR3 nucleotide sequence: TGTGCCAGCAGCCCCGGGGTCGAGCAGTACTTC. It translates to CASSPGVEQYF.

This clone was observed a few times. The chain couples TRBV5-1 to TRBJ1-2; 7 bases fit TRBD1. The V gene's germline CDR1 is SGHRS and CDR2 YFSETQ. There are 13 residues in the CDR3. J was trimmed by 8 bases and V by 4 bases; bases with no gene match: 8. DNA for the CDR3: TGCGCCAGCAGCACGGGACAGCGGGGAGGCTACACCTTC. This sequence encodes CASSTGQRGGYTF.

This clone was seen at least ten times. Distinct nucleotide sequences in the sample also encode this CDR3. The chain joins TRBV7-2 to TRBJ1-1; TRBD1 aligns across 7 bases. J gave up 9 bases and V 7 bases, and 8 bases lay outside the gene matches. This CDR3 is built from 12 residues. Germline V CDR1 and CDR2: SGHTA, FQGNSA. CDR3 region: CASNREGAQAFF. The CDR3 DNA is TGTGCCAGCAACCGCGAGGGGGCACAAGCTTTCTTT.

This clone was counted ten times or more. The chain has TRBV2 and TRBJ2-1; TRBD1 agrees at 9 bases. The CDR3 is made up of 15 amino acids. The V gene's germline CDR1 is SNHLY and CDR2 FYNNEI. With V trimmed by 6 bases and J by 0 bases, 3 bases remained unmatched. CDR3 in DNA: TGTGCCAGCAGCCCGACAGGGGGCTCCTACAATGAGCAGTTCTTC. It translates to CASSPTGGSYNEQFF.

In the case of this clone: A much bigger clone sits one base away, suggesting this may be a read error. The chain links TRBV12-3 or TRBV12-4 to TRBJ2-2; possibly TRBD1 for D (6 bases). This CDR3 has 17 residues. Trimming shortened V by 6 bases and J by 0 bases, and 17 bases separated the two germline ends. CDR3 sequence reads: CASSLHSGTSNTGELFF. The CDR3 bases are TGTGCCAGCAGCCTGCACTCCGGGACATCGAACACCGGGGAGCTGTTTTTT.

This clone was observed at least ten times. At the DNA level, this CDR3 is encoded by other sequences in the same sample as well. The chain uses TRBV20-1 and TRBJ2-1; D is unclear. The V end was cut by 3 bases, the J end by 13 bases, with 7 bases between. The CDR3 is made up of 9 amino acids. Germline V gives CDR1 DFQATT, CDR2 SNEGSKA (reference sequence). The CDR3 nucleotides read TGCAGTGCTAGTCCAGCCCAGTTCTTC. This codes for CSASPAQFF.

This clone is judged medium-sized (0.01 to 0.1%). The chain is built from TRBV6-6 and TRBJ1-2, with D perhaps TRBD1 (5 bases). CDR1 is MNHNY and CDR2 is SVGAGI in the germline V gene (reference sequence). The CDR3 is 14 amino acids. The V end was cut by 0 bases, the J end by 8 bases, with 13 bases between. The CDR3 DNA follows: TGTGCCAGCAGTTACTCGGACCAGGGCGAAGGCTACACCTTC. It yields the protein CASSYSDQGEGYTF.

This clone was recorded at least ten times. The chain carries TRBV10-3 and TRBJ1-1; D gene uncertain. The CDR3 is 12 residues long. Germline V lookup: CDR1 ENHRY, CDR2 SYGVKD. V dropped 6 bases and J dropped 4 bases, with 9 bases sitting between them. This CDR3 is CAIRKDTTEAFF. CDR3 nucleotide sequence: TGTGCCATCAGGAAAGACACCACTGAAGCTTTCTTT.

Judged by abundance, this clone is medium-sized. This sequence joins TRBV27 and TRBJ1-2, with 11 bases matching TRBD1. The CDR3 spans 14 residues. Losses at the gene ends were 6 bases for V and 3 bases for J; bases not matched to a gene: 3. Germline-derived CDR1 and CDR2 are MNHEY and SMNVEV (reference sequence). The CDR3 region has the DNA TGTGCCAGCAGCTGGACAGGGGGCGACTATGGCTACACCTTC. It encodes CASSWTGGDYGYTF.

This clone was counted at least ten times. The V and J genes are TRBV4-2 and TRBJ2-7; no firm D call. Trimming removed 0 bases at V and 0 bases at J, with 6 bases between. This CDR3 has 14 amino acids. In germline, CDR1 is LGHNA, CDR2 YNFKEQ. DNA for the CDR3: TGTGCCAGCAGCCAAGATTACAACTCCTACGAGCAGTACTTC. It is translated as CASSQDYNSYEQYF.

This clone was counted many times. The V call is TRBV6-1, the J call TRBJ2-1; TRBD1 is a possible D gene (5 bases). The length of the CDR3 is 15 residues. Trimming pared 4 bases from V and 5 bases from J, leaving 15 bases between. Germline V CDR1 and CDR2: MNHNS, SASEGT. In DNA form, the CDR3 reads TGTGCCAGCAGTGCCCAGGACACATCCAACAATGAGCAGTTCTTC. Its translation: CASSAQDTSNNEQFF.

The chain links TRBV6-1 to TRBJ2-5; the D is unclear. Trimming cost V 8 bases and J 1 base, with 11 bases left between them. The germline CDR1 and CDR2 sequences are MNHNS and SASEGT. This CDR3 region has 13 residues. CDR3 sequence (DNA): TGTGCCAGCTGGCAGGTGCCCCAAGAGACCCAGTACTTC. Translating it yields CASWQVPQETQYF.

The rearrangement uses TRBV30 and TRBJ2-1; the match to TRBD1 covers 11 bases. This CDR3 is 14 amino acids long. Germline values: CDR1 GTSNPN, CDR2 SVGIG (reference sequence). Trimming took 1 base from V and 7 from J; bases not matched to a gene: 3. The CDR3 DNA follows: TGTGCCTGGAGTGCCGGGACAGGGGGGAATGAGCAGTTCTTC. Translation: CAWSAGTGGNEQFF.

This clone was seen many times. V usage is TRBV15 and J usage is TRBJ1-1; D uncertain. CDR1 is LNHNV, CDR2 YYDKDF, per germline (reference sequence). Trimming removed 0 bases at V and 1 base at J, with 9 bases between. CDR3 size: 15 residues. CDR3 loop: CATSRDRRQNTEAFF. CDR3 nucleotide sequence: TGTGCCACCAGCAGAGATCGACGGCAGAACACTGAAGCTTTCTTT.

This clone is labeled medium-sized (0.01 to 0.1%). The chain recombines TRBV6-2 or TRBV6-3 with TRBJ1-1, with D possibly being TRBD1 (5 bases). Germline CDR1 MNHEY, CDR2 SVGEGT. The CDR3 is 12 residues long. Between the trimmed V and J ends, which lost 6 bases and 1 base, there was a span of 6 bases. The CDR3 loop is CASRGTNTEAFF. In DNA, the CDR3 is TGTGCCAGCAGGGGGACGAACACTGAAGCTTTCTTT.

This clone came up many times. This chain joins TRBV14 and TRBJ1-1; D is unresolved. The CDR3 is 12 residues long. Germline lookup yields CDR1 SGHDN and CDR2 FVKESK. The V and J ends lost 3 bases and 3 bases respectively, with 5 bases between them. This CDR3 is CASSQGYTEAFF. DNA of the CDR3: TGTGCCAGCAGCCAGGGGTACACTGAAGCTTTCTTT. Drawing the rest from reference TRBV14 and TRBJ1-1, the complete variable domain is EAGVTQFPSHSVIEKGQTVTLRCDPISGHDNLYWYRRVMGKEIKFLLHFVKESKQDESGMPNNRFLAERTGGTYSTLKVQPAELEDSGVYFCASSQGYTEAFFGQGTRLTVV.

The table lists this clone with many counts. J is TRBJ1-2 and V is TRBV5-6, with D possibly matching TRBD1 (6 bases). The germline V and J ends were trimmed by 4 bases and 2 bases, with 9 bases remaining between them. The CDR3 extends over 13 amino acids. Germline V gene sequence: CDR1 SGHDT, CDR2 YYEEEE. Here the CDR3 reads CASSGTLNYGYTF. The CDR3 region has the DNA TGTGCCAGCAGCGGGACACTGAACTATGGCTACACCTTC.

This clone was observed many times. The chain has TRBV3-1 and TRBJ1-2; 9 nucleotides align to TRBD1. The germline V gene has CDR1 LGHDT and CDR2 YNNKEL (reference sequence). The junction had 7 bases not matched to a gene; V was cut back by 4 bases and J by 4 bases. CDR3 size: 15 residues. In nucleotides, the CDR3 is TGTGCCAGCAGCCGGGACAGGGTGACCTTCTATGGCTACACCTTC. It encodes CASSRDRVTFYGYTF.

On this clone: The conserved closing phenylalanine or tryptophan is absent in this CDR3, likely reflecting a read error. This chain connects TRBV6-1 to TRBJ1-5, with D perhaps TRBD1 (6 bases). Germline V gene lookup returns CDR1 MNHNS and CDR2 SASEGT. This CDR3 has 14 residues. With 7 bases removed from V and 11 bases from J, the gap between germline ends came to 21 bases. The CDR3 reads CASTPGADLQTQHI. The CDR3 DNA reads TGTGCCAGCACGCCAGGGGCCGATCTCCAGACCCAGCATATT.